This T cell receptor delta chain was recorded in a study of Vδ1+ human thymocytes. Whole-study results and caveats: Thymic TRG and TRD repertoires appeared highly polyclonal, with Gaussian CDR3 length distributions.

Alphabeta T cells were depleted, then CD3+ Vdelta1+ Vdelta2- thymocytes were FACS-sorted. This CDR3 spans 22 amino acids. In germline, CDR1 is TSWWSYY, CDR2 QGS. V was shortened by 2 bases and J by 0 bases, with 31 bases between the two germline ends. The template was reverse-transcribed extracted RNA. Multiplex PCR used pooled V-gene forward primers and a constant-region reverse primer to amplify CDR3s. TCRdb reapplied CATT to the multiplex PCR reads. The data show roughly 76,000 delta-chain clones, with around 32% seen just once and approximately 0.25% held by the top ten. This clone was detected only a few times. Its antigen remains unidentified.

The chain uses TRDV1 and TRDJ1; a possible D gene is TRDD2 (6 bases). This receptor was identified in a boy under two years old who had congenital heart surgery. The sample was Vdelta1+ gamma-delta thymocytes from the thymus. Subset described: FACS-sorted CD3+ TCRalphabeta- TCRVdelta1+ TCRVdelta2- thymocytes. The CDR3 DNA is TGTGCTCTTGGGGAATTGGGGCCTTCCGCTCGACATTCCCCCCAGTACACCGATAAACTCATCTTT. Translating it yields CALGELGPSARHSPQYTDKLIF.